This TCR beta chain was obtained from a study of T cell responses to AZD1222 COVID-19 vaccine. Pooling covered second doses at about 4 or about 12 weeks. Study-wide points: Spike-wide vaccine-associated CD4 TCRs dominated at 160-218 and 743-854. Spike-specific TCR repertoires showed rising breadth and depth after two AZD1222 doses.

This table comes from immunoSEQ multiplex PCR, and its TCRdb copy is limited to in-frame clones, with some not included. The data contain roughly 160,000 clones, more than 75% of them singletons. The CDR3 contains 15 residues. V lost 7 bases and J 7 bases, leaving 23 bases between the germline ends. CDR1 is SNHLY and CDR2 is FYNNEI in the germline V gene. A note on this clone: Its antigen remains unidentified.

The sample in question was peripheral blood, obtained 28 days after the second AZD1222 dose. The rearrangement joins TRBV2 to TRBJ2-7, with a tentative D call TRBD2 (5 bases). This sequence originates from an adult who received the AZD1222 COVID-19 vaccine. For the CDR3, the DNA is TGTGCCAGCATTAAGCCAGGACTTCTCGTTGGGGAGCAGTACTTC. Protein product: CASIKPGLLVGEQYF.